This T cell receptor beta chain was recorded in a study of T cell responses to AZD1222 COVID-19 vaccine. Study-wide results and limits: When two AZD1222 doses had been given, Spike-specific TCR breadth and depth rose.

The assay was immunoSEQ multiplex PCR, and TCRdb's table has in-frame clones only and misses some. The data show fewer than 120,000 clones, with roughly 90% seen just once and 1.6% held by the top ten. Turning to this clone: Its matching antigen is unknown.

CDR3 size: 11 residues. In germline, CDR1 is SGHKS, CDR2 YYEKEE (reference sequence). The V gene lost 6 bases and the J gene lost 1 base, with 4 bases spanning the gap. The sequence came from an adult in good health. The rearrangement joins TRBV5-5 to TRBJ1-1; D remains unclear. Source: peripheral blood, taken on day 0 of AZD1222 vaccination. In DNA, the CDR3 is TGTGCCAGCACCGAGAACACTGAAGCTTTCTTT. Amino acid sequence: CASTENTEAFF.